These 26 T cell receptor beta chains came from one sample sequenced in a study of blood T cell repertoires in COVID-19. TCRdb's table, derived via immunoSEQ multiplex PCR, lists solely in-frame clones and lacks some. This sample has 270,000 or so clones, with roughly 90% found just once. Material: peripheral blood. Every receptor here comes from a woman in her twenties or thirties with COVID-19, enrolled during active disease.

The chain joins TRBV6-4 to TRBJ2-2; maybe TRBD1 (6 bases). Trimming took 8 bases from V and 6 from J, leaving 22 bases between them. This CDR3 region has 16 residues. Per germline, CDR1 MRHNA and CDR2 SNTAGT. DNA of the CDR3: TGTGCCAGCTCGTCGGGGTGGGGGCGAGGAGCCGGGGAGCTGTTTTTT. Translating it yields CASSSGWGRGAGELFF.

This chain connects TRBV5-1 to TRBJ2-3, with 9 bases fitting TRBD2. CDR3 length: 16 residues. CDR1 and CDR2 (germline): SGHRS, YFSETQ. Germline trimming cut 10 bases from V and 3 bases from J; bases unmatched to any gene: 15. The CDR3 DNA reads as TGCGCCTCAGCAGCCCGGGTAGCGGGGGAAACAGATACGCAGTATTTT. It yields the protein CASAARVAGETDTQYF.

Notes on this clone: The same CDR3 can be traced to other DNA sequences in this sample. V usage is TRBV27 and J usage is TRBJ2-7; a weak D match, TRBD1 (5 bases). V lost 6 bases to trimming and J lost 3 bases, with 18 bases between them. The CDR3 runs 15 residues. In germline, CDR1 is MNHEY, CDR2 SMNVEV (reference sequence). CDR3 in amino acids: CASRVGSRASYEQYF. The CDR3 DNA follows: TGTGCCAGCAGAGTAGGGTCCAGGGCTAGCTACGAGCAGTACTTC.

The chain employs TRBV5-6 and TRBJ1-6; D may be TRBD1 (5 bases). Germline CDR1 is SGHDT and CDR2 is YYEEEE. This CDR3 is built from 16 residues. V lost 1 base, J lost 10 bases, and 18 bases lay in between. The CDR3 DNA sequence: TGTGCCAGCAGCTTGAAAGTGATAGGGGTTGCCTCACCCCTCCACTTT. It yields the protein CASSLKVIGVASPLHF.

This clone was found once. The chain links TRBV6-4 to TRBJ2-1, with 8 bases identical to TRBD1. V lost 11 bases, J lost 9 bases, and 9 bases stayed unmatched. The germline gives CDR1 MRHNA, CDR2 SNTAGT. The CDR3 totals 12 residues. The CDR3 bases are TGTGCCTCTCTAGGACAGGGAGGTGAGCAGTTCTTC. The encoded protein is CASLGQGGEQFF.

Only a few counts were recorded for this clone. This chain joins TRBV6-2 or TRBV6-3 and TRBJ1-2, with D possibly matching TRBD1 (6 bases). Germline V gives CDR1 MNHEY, CDR2 SVGEGT. This CDR3 region has 15 residues. Trimming stripped 2 bases from V and 1 base from J, with 11 bases between. CDR3 DNA sequence: TGTGCCAGCAGTTACGGCACAGGGTTTAACTATGGCTACACCTTC. Translated: CASSYGTGFNYGYTF.

This clone showed up just a few times. The chain couples TRBV23-1 to TRBJ2-7; 7 positions agree with TRBD1. TRBV23-1 falls under the ORF class, with uncertain function. The CDR3 has 15 residues. The ends lost 2 bases at V and 3 bases at J; junction bases unmatched: 7. CDR3 bases: TGCGCCAGCAGTCAACTCAAGGACAGGAGCTACGAGCAGTACTTC. Its translation: CASSQLKDRSYEQYF.

This clone was seen only once. The chain couples TRBV29-1 to TRBJ1-2; TRBD1 matches at 8 bases. Trimming at V came to 5 bases and at J to 7 bases, leaving 6 bases not matched to a gene. CDR3 length equals 12 residues. Germline V gene data show CDR1 as SQVTM and CDR2 as ANQGSEA. The CDR3 region is CSVLRRGLGYTF. In DNA form, the CDR3 reads TGCAGCGTTCTTCGCAGGGGGCTTGGCTACACCTTC.

V is TRBV7-9 and J is TRBJ2-1, with TRBD2 as a possible D gene (5 bases). Trimming stripped 5 bases from V and 6 bases from J, with 11 bases between. The germline V gene encodes CDR1 SEHNR and CDR2 FQNEAQ (reference sequence). The CDR3 has 13 amino acids. The CDR3 DNA follows: TGTGCCAGCAGCCTAGACGGACTCAATGAGCAGTTCTTC. It codes for CASSLDGLNEQFF.

The V gene is TRBV12-3 or TRBV12-4, the J gene TRBJ1-1; the D is unclear. This CDR3 is built from 13 residues. The V end lost 6 bases, the J end lost 1 base, and 9 bases lay between the germline ends. CDR3 sequence reads: CASSTLRNTEAFF. The CDR3 coding sequence is TGTGCCAGCAGCACCCTGAGGAACACTGAAGCTTTCTTT.

The V call is TRBV27, the J call TRBJ2-1, with a tentative D call TRBD2 (7 bases). CDR1 MNHEY and CDR2 SMNVEV come from the germline V gene (reference sequence). CDR3 length equals 15 residues. V shed 6 bases and J shed 3 bases, with 15 bases lying between them. The DNA for the CDR3 is TGTGCCAGCAGCCGGGGAGGGGGGGGCTACAATGAGCAGTTCTTC. It is translated as CASSRGGGGYNEQFF.

This chain links TRBV2 with TRBJ1-2; no clear D gene. Trimming cost V 8 bases and J 3 bases, with 13 bases left between them. Germline CDR1 reads SNHLY; CDR2 reads FYNNEI. This CDR3 has 13 amino acids. The CDR3 region has the DNA TGTGCCAGCGACGGACTCGCCGACTATGGCTACACCTTC. Encoded protein: CASDGLADYGYTF.

The chain joins TRBV4-2 to TRBJ1-4, with a weak D call TRBD1 (5 bases). This CDR3 is built from 14 residues. V was pared by 6 bases and J by 8 bases, with 16 bases between. Germline lookup yields CDR1 LGHNA and CDR2 YNFKEQ. The chain's CDR3 is CASRYPGRGEKLFF. CDR3 coding DNA: TGTGCCAGCAGATATCCGGGACGGGGGGAAAAACTGTTTTTT.

The V and J genes are TRBV19 and TRBJ2-5; TRBD1 might be the D (5 bases). V was cut by 5 bases and J by 4 bases, with 14 bases left in between. The CDR3 runs 14 residues. In germline, CDR1 is LNHDA, CDR2 SQIVND (reference sequence). CDR3 coding DNA: TGTGCCAGTAGTGTGGGGCTTCCCGGAGAGACCCAGTACTTC. Its protein product is CASSVGLPGETQYF.

The rearrangement links TRBV29-1 to TRBJ1-4, with D uncertain. V was shortened by 7 bases and J by 6 bases, with 18 bases between the two germline ends. Germline V lookup: CDR1 SQVTM, CDR2 ANQGSEA. The CDR3 runs to 14 residues. Here the CDR3 DNA reads TGCAGCGCTAATGGGTACGGCGGGGATGAAAAACTGTTTTTT. This gives the protein CSANGYGGDEKLFF.

The genes are TRBV4-1 and TRBJ1-5; D perhaps matches TRBD1 (5 bases). Germline values: CDR1 MGHRA, CDR2 YSYEKL. Trimming stripped 0 bases from V and 3 bases from J, with 12 bases between. The CDR3 is made up of 16 amino acids. The CDR3 sequence: CASSQDVGAINQPQHF. In DNA form, the CDR3 reads TGCGCCAGCAGCCAAGATGTAGGGGCTATCAATCAGCCCCAGCATTTT.

The V and J genes are TRBV27 and TRBJ1-6; TRBD1 aligns across 8 bases. CDR3 length: 14 amino acids. Germline CDR1 reads MNHEY; CDR2 reads SMNVEV (reference sequence). After removal of 5 bases from V and 6 bases from J, the junction contained 3 bases not matched to a gene. CDR3 sequence: CASSPDRGNSPLHF. DNA for the CDR3: TGTGCCAGCAGTCCCGACAGGGGTAATTCACCCCTCCACTTT.

This chain uses TRBV18 with TRBJ1-3; TRBD1 might be the D (5 bases). CDR1 is KGHSH, CDR2 LQKENI, per germline. With 3 bases removed from V and 9 bases from J, the gap between germline ends came to 9 bases. CDR3 length equals 12 residues. CDR3 nucleotides: TGTGCCAGCTCACCGGACGGGGGCACCATATATTTT. This translates into CASSPDGGTIYF.

The chain has TRBV5-1 and TRBJ2-7, with D perhaps matching TRBD1 (6 bases). Germline V CDR1 and CDR2: SGHRS, YFSETQ. V lost 0 bases, J lost 2 bases, and 15 bases lay in between. The CDR3 has 16 amino acids. CDR3 amino acids: CASSLDPGQNTYEQYF. CDR3 bases: TGCGCCAGCAGCTTGGACCCAGGACAGAATACCTACGAGCAGTACTTC.

The V gene is TRBV7-2, the J gene TRBJ2-7; 12 nucleotides line up with TRBD2. V shed 5 bases and J 2 bases; nucleotides not matched to a gene: 1. The CDR3 extends over 14 amino acids. The germline CDR1 and CDR2 sequences are SGHTA and FQGNSA. The CDR3 DNA sequence: TGTGCCAGCAGCCCTAGCGGGGGGGCCTACGAGCAGTACTTC. Protein: CASSPSGGAYEQYF.

To note about this clone: The same CDR3 is also encoded by other DNA sequences in this sample. The J gene is TRBJ2-7, the V gene TRBV10-2; 8 bases align to TRBD2. V was pared by 4 bases and J by 4 bases, with 3 bases of the junction left unmatched. There are 13 residues in the CDR3. In germline, CDR1 is WSHSY, CDR2 SAAADI. In DNA form, the CDR3 reads TGCGCCAGCAGTGGGACGGGAGGGTACGAGCAGTACTTC. Its translation: CASSGTGGYEQYF.

The rearrangement joins TRBV3-1 (or the pseudogene TRBV3-2) to TRBJ2-7; D not certain. Germline V gene data show CDR1 as LGHDT and CDR2 as YNNKEL (reference sequence). The CDR3 has 15 residues. V was clipped by 5 bases and J by 6 bases, with 20 bases between them. The CDR3 DNA reads TGTGCCAGCAGCGGCGGCAGAAGGCGTAGGTCCGAGCAGTACTTC. Translating gives CASSGGRRRRSEQYF.

This clone has only one observation. This chain uses TRBV6-5 with TRBJ1-2, with TRBD1 matching 12 bases. Losses at the gene ends were 4 bases for V and 4 bases for J; bases not matched to a gene: 4. This CDR3 spans 15 amino acids. Germline CDR1 and CDR2: MNHEY and SVGAGI. The CDR3 protein is CASSWGTGGTYGYTF. CDR3 bases: TGTGCCAGCAGTTGGGGGACAGGGGGCACCTATGGCTACACCTTC.

The chain employs TRBV19 and TRBJ1-6, with unresolved D. The germline V gene has CDR1 LNHDA and CDR2 SQIVND (reference sequence). V was clipped by 6 bases and J by 0 bases, with 12 bases between them. The CDR3 is 16 residues long. CDR3 sequence (DNA): TGTGCCAGTAGGAGCATGTTGAGCTCCTATAATTCACCCCTCCACTTT. It codes for CASRSMLSSYNSPLHF.

This CDR3 reads CASSSTGGVIYGYTF. The CDR3 DNA sequence: TGTGCCAGCAGCTCTACAGGGGGCGTGATCTATGGCTACACCTTC. V is TRBV6-5 and J is TRBJ1-2; 9 bases fit TRBD1. Germline trimming cut 6 bases from V and 4 bases from J; bases unmatched to any gene: 9. The CDR3 has 15 amino acids. Germline V gives CDR1 MNHEY, CDR2 SVGAGI.

This rearrangement joins TRBV3-1 (or the pseudogene TRBV3-2) to TRBJ2-3; a possible D gene is TRBD2 (6 bases). V was cut by 5 bases and J by 2 bases, with 17 bases left in between. CDR1 is LGHDT and CDR2 is YNNKEL in the germline V gene (reference sequence). The CDR3 loop spans 16 amino acids. CDR3 in DNA: TGTGCCAGCAGCTTCACCTGGGGACTTTCCACAGATACGCAGTATTTT. It translates to CASSFTWGLSTDTQYF.